One and the same sample provided the 21 T cell receptor beta chains below, sequenced in a study of early T cells in non-severe SARS-CoV-2 infection. TCRdb re-called the 5' RACE reads with MiXCR, one entry per CDR3 protein. Among roughly 110,000 distinct CDR3 sequences listed, roughly 11% were seen once. The material sequenced was whole blood. The receptors derive from an adult who was a healthcare worker with PCR-confirmed SARS-CoV-2 infection or an uninfected control (not recorded which).

The chain joins TRBV7-9 to TRBJ2-1; D ambiguous. CDR3 length: 14 amino acids. Germline loops: CDR1 SEHNR, CDR2 FQNEAQ (reference sequence). The V end lost 3 bases, the J end lost 5 bases, and 11 bases lay between the germline ends. Written as DNA, the CDR3 is TGTGCCAGCAGCTTCGCGGCTACCCACAATGAGCAGTTCTTC. It specifies CASSFAATHNEQFF.

This clonotype showed up many times. V is TRBV28 and J is TRBJ1-5, with TRBD1 identical over 8 bases. The V segment lost 6 bases and the J segment 7 bases; nucleotides outside the gene matches: 11. Germline V CDR1 and CDR2: MDHEN, SYDVKM. CDR3 size: 15 residues. The CDR3: CASSPWTGKVQPQHF. For the CDR3, the DNA is TGTGCCAGCAGCCCGTGGACAGGGAAGGTCCAGCCCCAGCATTTT.

This chain's CDR3 is CASSSGTSGRVEQFF. In DNA, the CDR3 is TGTGCCAGCAGCTCCGGGACTAGCGGGAGGGTTGAGCAGTTCTTC. The rearrangement links TRBV7-2 to TRBJ2-1; TRBD2 agrees at 16 bases. Trimming cost V 4 bases and J 9 bases; bases outside gene matches: 3. There are 15 residues in the CDR3. CDR1 SGHTA and CDR2 FQGNSA come from the germline V gene.

CDR3 nucleotide sequence: TGCAGTGGTCAGGGGGGCATACAAGAGACCCAGTACTTC. Protein sequence: CSGQGGIQETQYF. This chain links TRBV20-1 with TRBJ2-5, with TRBD1 as a possible D gene (7 bases). The V gene's germline CDR1 is DFQATT and CDR2 SNEGSKA (reference sequence). This CDR3 has 13 amino acids. With 7 bases removed from V and 2 bases from J, the gap between germline ends came to 14 bases.

This clonotype showed up many times. The CDR3 sequence: CASSHRGTYNEQFF. DNA for the CDR3: TGCGCCAGCAGCCACAGGGGAACCTACAATGAGCAGTTCTTC. This chain joins TRBV4-1 and TRBJ2-1; the D gene is possibly TRBD1 (6 bases). V was trimmed by 3 bases and J by 2 bases, leaving 8 bases between them. Germline CDR1 MGHRA, CDR2 YSYEKL. CDR3 size: 14 residues.

This clonotype showed up many times. The gene calls are TRBV11-1 and TRBJ2-6, with 9 nucleotides matching TRBD1. Germline CDR1 SGHAT, CDR2 FQDESV (reference sequence). The CDR3 extends over 17 amino acids. J lost 3 bases, V lost 5 bases, and 8 bases had no gene match. For the CDR3, the DNA is TGTGCCAGCAGCCCGCCCGGGACAGGGATTGGGGCCAACGTCCTGACTTTC. Translation gives CASSPPGTGIGANVLTF.

The table lists this clonotype with many counts. The V call is TRBV5-1, the J call TRBJ2-3, with D tentatively TRBD2 (6 bases). The CDR3 contains 14 residues. V was pared by 4 bases and J by 6 bases, with 15 bases between. Germline V gene sequence: CDR1 SGHRS, CDR2 YFSETQ. The CDR3 DNA sequence: TGCGCCAGCAGCCCGGGACTTCTCTTTGATACGCAGTATTTT. This translates into CASSPGLLFDTQYF.

This sequence joins TRBV11-1 and TRBJ2-5; the match to TRBD1 covers 10 bases. After removal of 2 bases from V and 6 bases from J, the junction contained 6 bases not matched to a gene. Per germline, CDR1 SGHAT and CDR2 FQDESV (reference sequence). The CDR3 contains 15 residues. The CDR3 is CASSLSPGQGKTQYF. In DNA, the CDR3 is TGTGCCAGCAGCTTATCTCCGGGACAGGGGAAGACCCAGTACTTC. The full variable domain, in which reference TRBV11-1 and TRBJ2-5 provide the parts outside the CDR3, is EAEVAQSPRYKITEKSQAVAFWCDPISGHATLYWYRQILGQGPELLVQFQDESVVDDSQLPKDRFSAERLKGVDSTLKIQPAELGDSAMYLCASSLSPGQGKTQYFGPGTRLLVL.

The chain uses TRBV5-5 and TRBJ2-2; D is unresolved. V was trimmed by 4 bases and J by 2 bases, leaving 15 bases between them. The CDR3 is made up of 16 amino acids. Germline CDR1 and CDR2: SGHKS and YYEKEE (reference sequence). In nucleotides, the CDR3 is TGTGCCAGCAGCACTGTCGGTAGCCGAAACACCGGGGAGCTGTTTTTT. It codes for CASSTVGSRNTGELFF.

This clonotype was observed a few times. CDR3 sequence reads: CASSWTGGSHEQYF. Written as DNA, the CDR3 is TGTGCCAGCAGCTGGACAGGGGGGAGCCACGAGCAGTACTTC. This chain joins TRBV7-9 and TRBJ2-7, with 10 bases lining up with TRBD1. Trimming cost V 4 bases and J 5 bases; bases outside gene matches: 5. The V gene's germline CDR1 is SEHNR and CDR2 FQNEAQ (reference sequence). The CDR3 length is 14 residues.

The CDR3 DNA sequence: TGTGCCAGTAGTATATTGGGGGGCGGAATCTACGAGCAGTACTTC. Translation gives CASSILGGGIYEQYF. The chain joins TRBV19 to TRBJ2-7; tentatively, D is TRBD1 or TRBD2 (6 bases each). This CDR3 is built from 15 residues. V gave up 2 bases and J gave up 3 bases, with 14 bases separating them. The germline V gene has CDR1 LNHDA and CDR2 SQIVND (reference sequence).

The table lists this clonotype with many counts. The chain has TRBV12-3 or TRBV12-4 and TRBJ2-1; TRBD2 agrees at 11 bases. With 1 base clipped from V and 9 bases from J, the junction kept 5 bases outside the gene matches. The CDR3 is 15 residues long. CDR3 DNA sequence: TGTGCCAGCAGTTTAGGACCGGGACTAGCGGTTGAGCAGTTCTTC. It yields the protein CASSLGPGLAVEQFF.

This clonotype was counted many times. V and J are TRBV28 and TRBJ2-7; D ambiguous. Germline V CDR1 and CDR2: MDHEN, SYDVKM. The ends were cut back, 6 bases at V and 4 bases at J, with 16 bases in the middle. This CDR3 has 14 residues. The CDR3 reads CASSPPAEFYEQYF. The CDR3 nucleotides are TGTGCCAGCAGCCCCCCGGCCGAGTTTTACGAGCAGTACTTC.

This clonotype was seen a few times. The chain employs TRBV5-4 and TRBJ2-3; no clear D gene. V lost 0 bases and J lost 0, with 5 bases in between. The CDR3 loop spans 14 amino acids. The V gene's germline CDR1 is SGHNT and CDR2 YYREEE (reference sequence). The CDR3 region has the DNA TGTGCCAGCAGCTTGGCCGGAAGCACAGATACGCAGTATTTT. It translates to CASSLAGSTDTQYF.

This clonotype came up a few times. The V call is TRBV3-1, the J call TRBJ2-7; 9 nucleotides line up with TRBD1. The CDR3 has 15 residues. Germline V gene lookup returns CDR1 LGHDT and CDR2 YNNKEL (reference sequence). After removal of 3 bases from V and 5 bases from J, the junction contained 8 bases not matched to a gene. The CDR3 is CASSHSWDRAHEQYF. CDR3 DNA: TGTGCCAGCAGCCATAGCTGGGACAGGGCACACGAGCAGTACTTC.

This chain joins TRBV20-1 and TRBJ2-5; TRBD1 matches 7 bases. Germline CDR1 is DFQATT and CDR2 is SNEGSKA (reference sequence). After removal of 1 base from V and 7 bases from J, the junction contained 12 bases not matched to a gene. CDR3 size: 15 residues. Written as DNA, the CDR3 is TGCAGTGCTAGAGGACCTGACAGGGCTCGGGGGACCCAGTACTTC. Translating it yields CSARGPDRARGTQYF.

In regard to this clonotype: Compared with germline, one end of the junction differs, possibly owing to a read error. V and J are TRBV25-1 and TRBJ2-7, with D unresolved. This CDR3 has 11 residues. CDR1 is MGHDK, CDR2 SYGVNS, per germline. Here the CDR3 reads CASGPGYEQNF. For the CDR3, the DNA is TGTGCCAGCGGTCCGGGCTACGAGCAGAACTTC.

This clonotype turned up a few times. The gene calls are TRBV6-1 and TRBJ2-7; TRBD1 matches at 8 bases. With 7 bases clipped from V and 1 base from J, the junction kept 6 bases outside the gene matches. Germline loops: CDR1 MNHNS, CDR2 SASEGT. The CDR3 loop spans 14 amino acids. In DNA, the CDR3 is TGTGCCAGCACACGGACAGGGACATCCTACGAGCAGTACTTC. Amino acid sequence: CASTRTGTSYEQYF.

This clonotype came up a few times. V and J are TRBV19 and TRBJ2-1; perhaps TRBD2 as D (5 bases). The V gene's germline CDR1 is LNHDA and CDR2 SQIVND (reference sequence). The CDR3 length is 13 residues. The V end was cut by 6 bases, the J end by 8 bases, with 14 bases between. In DNA form, the CDR3 reads TGTGCCAGTAGGGACTTGGGGTGGGATGAGCAGTTCTTC. Translating gives CASRDLGWDEQFF. The full variable domain, its missing parts supplied by reference TRBV19 and TRBJ2-1, is DGGITQSPKYLFRKEGQNVTLSCEQNLNHDAMYWYRQDPGQGLRLIYYSQIVNDFQKGDIAEGYSVSREKKESFPLTVTSAQKNPTAFYLCASRDLGWDEQFFGPGTRLTVL.

This clonotype has only a few counts. The chain links TRBV29-1 to TRBJ2-3, with a weak D call TRBD2 (5 bases). Trimming cost V 1 base and J 0 bases, with 17 bases left between them. CDR1 and CDR2 (germline): SQVTM, ANQGSEA. The CDR3 totals 17 residues. The CDR3 DNA reads TGCAGCGTTGAAGGTGAGCGGATGACTGCTAGCACAGATACGCAGTATTTT. Its protein product is CSVEGERMTASTDTQYF.

This rearrangement joins TRBV5-1 to TRBJ1-1, with unresolved D. There are 13 residues in the CDR3. The V gene lost 8 bases and the J gene lost 0 bases, with 11 bases spanning the gap. In germline, CDR1 is SGHRS, CDR2 YFSETQ. The CDR3, as DNA: TGCGCCAGTGGGGTCGCGGTGAACACTGAAGCTTTCTTT. Protein: CASGVAVNTEAFF.